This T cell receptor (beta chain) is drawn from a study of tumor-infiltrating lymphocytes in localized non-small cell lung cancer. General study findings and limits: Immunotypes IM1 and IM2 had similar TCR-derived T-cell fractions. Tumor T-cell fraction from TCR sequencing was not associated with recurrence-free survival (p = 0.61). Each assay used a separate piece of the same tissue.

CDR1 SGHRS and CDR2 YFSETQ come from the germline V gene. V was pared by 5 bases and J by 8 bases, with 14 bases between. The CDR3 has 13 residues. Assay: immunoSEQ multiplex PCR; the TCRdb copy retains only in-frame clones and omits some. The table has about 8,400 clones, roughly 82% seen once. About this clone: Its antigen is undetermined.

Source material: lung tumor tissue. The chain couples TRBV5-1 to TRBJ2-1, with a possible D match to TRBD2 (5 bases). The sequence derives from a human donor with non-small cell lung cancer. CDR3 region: CASRTLGGDEQFF. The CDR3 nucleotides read TGCGCCAGCAGAACACTAGGAGGCGATGAGCAGTTCTTC.